Reported below is one T cell receptor beta chain. Per the germline V gene, CDR1 is MGHRA and CDR2 is YSYEKL. This CDR3 contains 14 residues. Trimming removed 1 base from V and 9 bases from J, with 13 bases in between. This record belongs to a study of control samples from healthy donors and cancer patients. The method was immunoSEQ multiplex PCR; TCRdb's version includes in-frame clones alone and lacks a portion of them. The sample has 190,000 or so clones; 90% to 95% are singletons. Sequenced sample: blood. The chain uses TRBV4-1 and TRBJ2-1; TRBD1 might be the D (6 bases). This receptor was taken from a young man in good health. This chain's CDR3 is CASSQVAQGSEQFF. Here the CDR3 DNA reads TGCGCCAGCAGCCAAGTAGCACAGGGTAGTGAGCAGTTCTTC.